This T cell receptor (beta chain) was sequenced in a study of blood T cell repertoires in COVID-19. Turning to the study itself: Resolution of symptoms, clearance, or two negative PCRs was present in recovered Cohort 3 donors. There were acute and convalescent COVID-19 samples, and they came from the United States, Italy and Spain.

Original processing methods: The assay estimated nucleated cells by amplifying reference gene primers. The protocol was immunoSEQ multiplex PCR, while the TCRdb copy is restricted to in-frame clones and leaves out a portion. That table supplies the V and J calls and clone size; D and trimming were determined from the DNA. There are hundreds of thousands of clones in the sample; 88% occur only once, and approximately 2% lies in the top ten. Unmatched junction bases numbered 8, after V lost 4 bases and J lost 8 bases. Germline V lookup: CDR1 SGHRS, CDR2 YFSETQ. This CDR3 comprises 15 residues. Participants were aged about 18 to 95 years, lived in around 25 US areas, and enrolled virtually.

The sample comprised PBMCs or T cells enriched from blood (not recorded which). The clonotype was recovered from a woman aged 60-75 years in a cohort exposed to, infected with or recovered from COVID-19 (not recorded which). This chain links TRBV5-1 with TRBJ2-1; 11 bases match TRBD2. CDR3 nucleotides: TGCGCCAGCAGCCTCCGGGGACTAGCGGCCTATGAGCAGTTCTTC. This translates into CASSLRGLAAYEQFF.